The 3 T cell receptor beta chains in this list originate from one sample, sequenced in a study of cytomegalovirus exposure and HLA in healthy donors. Both 60 Vbeta primers and 13 Jbeta primers went into the PCR. The data were produced by immunoSEQ multiplex PCR, yet TCRdb's version contains in-frame clones alone and is incomplete. Its table lists 100,000 to 150,000 clones. The sequencing input was PBMCs. The source is a woman in her forties in good health and CMV-seropositive.

The J gene is TRBJ2-5, the V gene TRBV7-2; TRBD2 aligns across 12 bases. The CDR3 spans 15 residues. Losses at the gene ends were 5 bases for V and 11 bases for J; bases not matched to a gene: 12. Germline CDR1 is SGHTA and CDR2 is FQGNSA. CDR3 region: CASSGGLAGMGEQYF. As DNA, the CDR3 is TGTGCCAGCAGCGGTGGACTAGCGGGGATGGGGGAGCAGTACTTC. Full variable domain (missing parts from reference TRBV7-2 and TRBJ2-5): GAGVSQSPSNKVTEKGKDVELRCDPISGHTALYWYRQSLGQGLEFLIYFQGNSAPDKSGLPSDRFSAERTGGSVSTLTIQRTQQEDSAVYLCASSGGLAGMGEQYFGPGTRLLVL.

V and J are TRBV5-1 and TRBJ2-2; D may be TRBD2 (5 bases). Trimming took off 0 bases at V and 0 bases at J, with 6 bases between the two ends. The CDR3 length is 15 residues. The V gene's germline CDR1 is SGHRS and CDR2 YFSETQ. DNA of the CDR3: TGCGCCAGCAGCTTGGTACTAGCGAACACCGGGGAGCTGTTTTTT. Protein: CASSLVLANTGELFF.

The CDR3 nucleotides are TGTGCCAGCACCCCCCGTGGGCAAAGTTGGACTGAAGCTTTCTTT. It specifies CASTPRGQSWTEAFF. This chain links TRBV7-9 with TRBJ1-1; no firm D call. CDR1 is SEHNR and CDR2 is FQNEAQ in the germline V gene (reference sequence). The CDR3 covers 15 residues. Trimming took 7 bases from V and 5 from J, leaving 20 bases between them.